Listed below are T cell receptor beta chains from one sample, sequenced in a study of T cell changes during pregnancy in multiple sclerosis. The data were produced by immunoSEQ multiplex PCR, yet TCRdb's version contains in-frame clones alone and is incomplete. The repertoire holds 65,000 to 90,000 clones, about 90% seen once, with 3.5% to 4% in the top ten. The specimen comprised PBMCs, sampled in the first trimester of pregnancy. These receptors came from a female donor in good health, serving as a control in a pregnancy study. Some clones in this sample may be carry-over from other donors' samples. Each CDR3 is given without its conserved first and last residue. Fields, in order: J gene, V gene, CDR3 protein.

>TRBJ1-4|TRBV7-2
ASSLEQGAWEKLF
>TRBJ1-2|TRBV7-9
ASSPVPREYGYT
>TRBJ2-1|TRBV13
ASTHTGLADNEQF
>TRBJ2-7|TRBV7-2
ASSLESASGTYEQY
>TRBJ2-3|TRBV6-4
ASSRSGGGADTQY
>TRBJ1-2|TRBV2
ASSEGGRKKRLEKTNYGYT
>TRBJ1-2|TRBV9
ASSSSTGSNYGYT
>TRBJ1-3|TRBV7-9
ASSLGSQGGNTIY
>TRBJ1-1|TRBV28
ASSPSAHTEAF
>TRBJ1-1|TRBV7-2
ASSSGQGNTEAF
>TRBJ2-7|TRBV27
ASSVAGDDEQY
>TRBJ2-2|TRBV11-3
ASSSAGGQSGELF
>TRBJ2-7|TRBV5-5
ASSWGQGIYEQY
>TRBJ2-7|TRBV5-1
ASSLISGTFSYEQY
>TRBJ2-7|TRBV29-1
SVEVRGVAYEQY
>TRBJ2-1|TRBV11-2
ASRLGLARYNEQF
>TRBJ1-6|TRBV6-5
ASSSDRVGNSPLH
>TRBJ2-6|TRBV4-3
ASSPRGGSSSGANVLT
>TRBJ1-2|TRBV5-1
ASSLDPTSPGYT
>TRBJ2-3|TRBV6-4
ASSEAGGNTDTQY
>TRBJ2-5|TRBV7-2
ASSLDLTGEETQY
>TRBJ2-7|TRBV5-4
ASSYSGVSVLGEQY
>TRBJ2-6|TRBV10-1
AFGTGDYSSGANVLT
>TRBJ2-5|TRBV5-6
ASSLEQNQETQY
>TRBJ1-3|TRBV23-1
ASSHEGLGFGNTIY
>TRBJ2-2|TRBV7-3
ASSLTWRAGELF
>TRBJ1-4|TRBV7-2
ASSLGGNEKLF
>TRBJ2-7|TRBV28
ASRPPGKGEQY
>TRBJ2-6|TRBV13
ASSLGLFRTIPSGANVLT
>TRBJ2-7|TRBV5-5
ASSFGTGNYEQY
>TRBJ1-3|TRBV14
ASSLNSGNTIY
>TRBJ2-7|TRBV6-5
ASSGTPGQWE
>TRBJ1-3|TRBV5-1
ASSRSPTGTNTIY
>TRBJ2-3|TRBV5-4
ASEKGLSTDTQY
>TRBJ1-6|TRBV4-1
ASSPRDRDNSPLH
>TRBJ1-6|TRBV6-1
ASSEAPGQNSPLH
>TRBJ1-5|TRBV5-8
ASSLAGGQGLNQPQH
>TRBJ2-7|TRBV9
ASSRRGPMASGIREQY
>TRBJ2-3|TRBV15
ATSRGELAGGATDTQY
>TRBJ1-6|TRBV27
ASSRGGSPLH
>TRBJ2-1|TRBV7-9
ASSLAGGLYEQF